This is a list of T cell receptor beta chains from one sample in a study of blood T cell repertoires in COVID-19. Clones were read by immunoSEQ multiplex PCR, and TCRdb kept only the in-frame ones, dropping some. Altogether 370,000 or so clones are present, approximately 77% being singletons, with the ten largest covering around 1.1%. The source material was peripheral blood. Receptors originate from a human donor with acute or convalescent COVID-19. The donor label of this sample is uncertain. The CDR3 runs from the conserved cysteine through the conserved F or W. A D gene is named only where the DNA matches it firmly. Size values are once, few and many counts, or a class for expanded clones, and some rows have none.

abundance	v_gene	j_gene	d_gene	CDR3nt	CDR3aa
-	TRBV19	TRBJ2-2	-	TGTGCCAGTGGAGGGGAAGGGGCGGGTACCGGGGAGCTGTTTTTT	CASGGEGAGTGELFF
-	TRBV7-9	TRBJ1-5	-	TGTGCCAGCAGCTTAGGGGGAACAGGGAGCCGCTTCAATCAGCCCCAGCATTTT	CASSLGGTGSRFNQPQHF
-	TRBV29-1	TRBJ1-1	-	TGCAGCGTCGGTCAGGTGATGGGGGCTGGCACTGAAGCTTTCTTT	CSVGQVMGAGTEAFF
-	TRBV7-2	TRBJ2-1	-	TGTGCCAGCAGCCCCATCGGGTGGCGGACTACGAAGTTCTTC	CASSPIGWRTTKFF
-	TRBV25-1	TRBJ1-6	TRBD1	TGTGCCAGCAACGGACAGGGATCCCGCTCACCCCTCCACTTT	CASNGQGSRSPLHF
once	TRBV18	TRBJ1-1	-	TGTGCCAGCTCACCAAACTTAGGGGACACTGAAGCTTTCTTT	CASSPNLGDTEAFF
-	TRBV9	TRBJ1-6	-	TGTGCCAGCAGCCCAGGACAGAATTCACCCCTCCACTTT	CASSPGQNSPLHF
few	TRBV21-1	TRBJ2-7	-	TGTGCCAGCAGCAAATTAAGGGGCGGGAGAAAAGGGGACGAGCAGTACTTC	CASSKLRGGRKGDEQYF
-	TRBV3-1/TRBV3-2	TRBJ1-2	-	TGTGCCAGCACCTACCGGGGGGGGGCTAGCTATGGCTACACCTTC	CASTYRGGASYGYTF
-	TRBV11-2	TRBJ2-1	-	TGTGCCAGCAGCTTACGGTGGGGTGGCGGGGCGCCCAATGAGCAGTTCTTC	CASSLRWGGGAPNEQFF
-	TRBV19	TRBJ1-2	-	TGTGCCAGTAGTATTCGAACGGGGATGGAAGGAGTCTATGGCTACACCTTC	CASSIRTGMEGVYGYTF
-	TRBV18	TRBJ1-1	TRBD1	TGTGCCAGCTCCTACCGGACAGGTGAGAACACTGAAGCTTTCTTT	CASSYRTGENTEAFF
-	TRBV6-5	TRBJ2-1	-	TGTGCCAGCAGTTACTCGAGGCTAGAGAATGAGCAGTTCTTC	CASSYSRLENEQFF
-	TRBV19	TRBJ1-2	-	TGTGCCAGTAGACCGGACTTACACTTCTATGGCTACACCTTC	CASRPDLHFYGYTF
few	TRBV7-2	TRBJ1-5	-	TGTGCCAGCAGCCCCCATCCGACAGGAGGAAGCAATCAGCCCCAGCATTTT	CASSPHPTGGSNQPQHF
-	TRBV19	TRBJ1-4	-	TGTGCCAGTAGGGACCAAAGCGGCTCTGAAAAACTGTTTTTT	CASRDQSGSEKLFF